The present T cell receptor beta chain was sequenced within a study of blood T cell repertoires in COVID-19 (TCRdb year 2020). Regarding the complete study: Samples from collaborators originated in the United States, Italy and Spain and spanned both the acute and convalescent phases of COVID-19. The repertoires were released in a freely available public database meant as a resource for research on the immune response to SARS-CoV-2. Where available, HLA class I and class II types were obtained from metadata supplied by the sample provider rather than from assay-based typing. The material from the prospective study consisted of cDNA or gDNA derived from T cells, B-cell-depleted T cells, or PBMCs. Deeply sampled blood TCRbeta repertoires from subjects exposed to, actively infected with, or recovered from COVID-19 were included in the dataset. A de-identified subject ID, COVID-19 status, age in years and sex were almost always included in the sample metadata. The samples were drawn from the first 160 participants of the ongoing ImmuneRACE study and from more than 1,000 subjects provided by 6 global collaborators. Overall study results and their limits: The quantity of clinical and demographic metadata differed by source and by participant and was supplied without curation.

Counted from cysteine to phenylalanine, this CDR3 has 16 amino acids. Only CDR3 DNA is held: 48 bases, read in frame from base 1. CDR1 SGDLS and CDR2 YYNGEE were looked up in the germline V gene. V trim: 4 bases; J trim: 6 bases; unmatched bases: 14. The immunoSEQ Assay, a bias-controlled multiplex PCR, was used to amplify TCRbeta CDR3 regions from genomic DNA. In the source study's methods: Nucleated cell counts per sample were estimated from amplification of reference gene primers within the assay. To quantify the absolute abundance of each unique TCRbeta CDR3 rearrangement, sequence reads were collapsed and filtered. Productive Simpson clonality was computed per sample as the square root of Simpson's diversity index over productive rearrangements. In its TCRdb copy, this immuneACCESS table keeps in-frame sequences only and misses some clones. Where compared with another copy, unresolved V genes explain less than half of these, and the others have no known cause. V and J calls and clone size follow that table, whereas D and trimming were derived from the DNA. In all, the sample holds around 70,000 clones, and roughly 81% of those were seen once. 20% of the sample is held by the ten biggest clonotypes.

Whole blood was collected in K2EDTA tubes by collaborating institutions according to the institutions' own protocols. Collaborator samples were shipped for TCRbeta analysis as frozen whole blood, isolated PBMCs, or DNA extracted from either sample type. As for this clone: Its antigen is unknown. No base-level quality is on record; no much larger clone is a single base apart.

The sequence derives from a woman aged 70-85 years with acute or convalescent COVID-19. The receptor chain draws on TRBV9 and TRBJ2-7; 9 of the junction bases match TRBD2. The specimen sequenced was peripheral blood. The nucleotides read TGTGCCAGCAGCCCCCGGACTAGCGCGGGTATCGGCGAGCAGTACTTC. This translates into CASSPRTSAGIGEQYF.